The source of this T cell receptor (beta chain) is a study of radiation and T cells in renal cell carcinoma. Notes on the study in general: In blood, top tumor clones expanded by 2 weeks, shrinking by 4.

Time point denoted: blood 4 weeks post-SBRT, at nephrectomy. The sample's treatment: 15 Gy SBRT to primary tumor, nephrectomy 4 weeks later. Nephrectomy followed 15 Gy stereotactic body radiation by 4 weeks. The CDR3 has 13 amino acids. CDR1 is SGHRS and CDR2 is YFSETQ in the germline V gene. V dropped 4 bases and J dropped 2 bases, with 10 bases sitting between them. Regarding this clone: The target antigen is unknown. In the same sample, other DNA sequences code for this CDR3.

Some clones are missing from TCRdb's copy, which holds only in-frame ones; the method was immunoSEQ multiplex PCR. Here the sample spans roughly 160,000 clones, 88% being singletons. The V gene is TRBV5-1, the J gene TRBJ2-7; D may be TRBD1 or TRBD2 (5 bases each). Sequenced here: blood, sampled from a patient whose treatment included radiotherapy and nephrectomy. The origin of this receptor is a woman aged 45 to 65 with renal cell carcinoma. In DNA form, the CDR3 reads TGCGCCAGCAGCCCCCGGGACGCCTACGAGCAGTACTTC. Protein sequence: CASSPRDAYEQYF.